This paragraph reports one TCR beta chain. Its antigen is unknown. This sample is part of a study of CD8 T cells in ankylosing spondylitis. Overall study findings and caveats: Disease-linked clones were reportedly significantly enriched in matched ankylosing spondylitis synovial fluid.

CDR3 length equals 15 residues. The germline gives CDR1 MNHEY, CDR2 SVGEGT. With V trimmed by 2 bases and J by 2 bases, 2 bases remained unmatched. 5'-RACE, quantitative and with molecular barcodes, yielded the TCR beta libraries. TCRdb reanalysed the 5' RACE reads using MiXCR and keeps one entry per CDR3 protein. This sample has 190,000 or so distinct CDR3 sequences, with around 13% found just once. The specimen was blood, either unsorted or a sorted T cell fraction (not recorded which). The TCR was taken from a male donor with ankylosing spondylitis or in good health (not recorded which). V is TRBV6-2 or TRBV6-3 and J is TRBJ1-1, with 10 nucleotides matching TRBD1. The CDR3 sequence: CASSYGDRGNTEAFF. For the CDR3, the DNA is TGTGCCAGCAGTTACGGGGACAGGGGCAACACTGAAGCTTTCTTT.